This T cell receptor beta chain was retrieved from a study of control samples from healthy donors and cancer patients. Trimming cost V 1 base and J 4 bases, with 13 bases left between them. Germline V gene lookup returns CDR1 SGHAT and CDR2 FQNNGV. This CDR3 contains 15 residues. Libraries were prepared by immunoSEQ multiplex PCR; TCRdb keeps only in-frame clonotypes and omits some of them. This table holds tens of thousands of clones, 89% found once. This clonotype was sampled from a man between 45 and 60 years old in good health. Sequences were obtained from blood. The chain links TRBV11-2 to TRBJ1-1; D unresolved. In nucleotides, the CDR3 is TGTGCCAGCAGCTTAGCTGGAGGGCTTAGCACTGAAGCTTTCTTT. This encodes CASSLAGGLSTEAFF.